This TCR beta chain is drawn from a study of blood T cell repertoires in COVID-19. For the study at large: Samples taken during acute and convalescent COVID-19 were collected in the United States, Italy and Spain. PBMCs, B-cell-depleted T cells, or T cells provided the cDNA or gDNA that made up the material.

Trimming at V came to 3 bases and at J to 7 bases, leaving 2 bases not matched to a gene. The CDR3 has 13 amino acids. CDR1 is GTSNPN, CDR2 SVGIG, per germline (reference sequence). Per the original methods: Amplification of reference gene primers provided the estimated nucleated cell counts. The table came from immunoSEQ multiplex PCR; TCRdb's copy has only in-frame clones and leaves some out. For V, J and clone size, that table is used; D and trimming come from the DNA. This table has some 70,000 clones, 86% appearing once. The V gene is TRBV30, the J gene TRBJ1-6, with 8 bases matching TRBD1. The clonotype comes from a woman aged 60 to 75 with acute or convalescent COVID-19. What was sequenced was peripheral blood. The CDR3 nucleotides are TGTGCCTGGAGGGACAGGGCCAATTCACCCCTCCACTTT. Its translation is CAWRDRANSPLHF.